This TCR beta chain was obtained from a study of cytomegalovirus exposure and HLA in healthy donors. 13 Jbeta primers and 60 Vbeta primers were used for the PCR. This table comes from immunoSEQ multiplex PCR, and its TCRdb copy is limited to in-frame clones, with some not included. The sample lists approximately 150,000 clones; 75% to 85% were seen once. Trimming pared 4 bases from V and 3 bases from J, leaving 13 bases between. Germline lookup yields CDR1 SNHLY and CDR2 FYNNEI. This CDR3 comprises 15 residues. The rearrangement uses TRBV2 and TRBJ1-5, with a weak D call TRBD1 (5 bases). The TCR sequence derives from a man aged 50 or older in good health and CMV-seropositive. Source material: PBMCs. Written as DNA, the CDR3 is TGTGCCAGCAGTGTAAGTAACAGGCTCAATCAGCCCCAGCATTTT. Its translation is CASSVSNRLNQPQHF.